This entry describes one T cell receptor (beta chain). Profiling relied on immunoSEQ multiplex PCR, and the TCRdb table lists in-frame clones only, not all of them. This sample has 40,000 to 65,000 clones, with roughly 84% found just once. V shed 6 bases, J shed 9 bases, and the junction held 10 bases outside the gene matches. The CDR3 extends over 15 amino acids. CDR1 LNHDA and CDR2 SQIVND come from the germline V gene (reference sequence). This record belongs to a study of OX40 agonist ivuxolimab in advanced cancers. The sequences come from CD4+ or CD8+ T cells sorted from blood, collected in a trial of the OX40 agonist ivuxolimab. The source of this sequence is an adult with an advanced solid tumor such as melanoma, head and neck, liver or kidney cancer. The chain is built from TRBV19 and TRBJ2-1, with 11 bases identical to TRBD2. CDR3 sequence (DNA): TGTGCCAGTAGCAATACCGCCGGGACTAGCGGTGAGCAGTTCTTC. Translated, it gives CASSNTAGTSGEQFF.